The rows below give T cell receptor beta chains drawn from one sample of a study of shared clonotypes between healthy human individuals. Measured with immunoSEQ multiplex PCR; TCRdb has only the in-frame clones, and not every one. This table has over 700,000 clones, around 70% appearing once. The sample taken for sequencing was memory CD4+ T cells sorted from blood. The source is a woman in her twenties or thirties in good health. Each CDR3 is given with its conserved first and last residue. D genes are given only for firm matches. Expanded clones get a size class; other rows say once, few or many, or leave the size out.

>.|.|TRBJ2-7|TRBV5-1|14
CASKPGRTVYEQYF
TGCGCCAGCAAGCCGGGACGGACCGTCTACGAGCAGTACTTC
>.|.|TRBJ2-7|TRBV28|11
CASSLPGEQYF
TGTGCCAGCAGTCTCCCCGGCGAGCAGTACTTC
>.|.|TRBJ2-7|TRBV5-3|15
CAPRRREGASYEQYF
TGTGCTCCCCGTCGCAGGGAAGGGGCATCCTACGAGCAGTACTTC
>TRBD2|many|TRBJ2-1|TRBV4-1|14
CASNRLAGDNEQFF
TGCGCCAGCAATAGACTAGCGGGTGACAATGAGCAGTTCTTC
>TRBD2|.|TRBJ2-1|TRBV4-1|18
CASSRPLAGTSVPREQFF
TGCGCCAGCAGCCGCCCGTTGGCCGGGACTAGCGTACCTCGGGAGCAGTTCTTC
>.|.|TRBJ2-7|TRBV4-1|15
CASSPEPQRTLEQYF
TGCGCCAGCAGTCCCGAGCCCCAGCGGACCCTGGAGCAGTACTTC
>.|.|TRBJ1-2|TRBV11-1|14
CASSTQTGNYGYTF
TGTGCCAGCAGCACTCAGACGGGAAACTATGGCTACACCTTC
>.|.|TRBJ2-7|TRBV27|15
CASSTSTFTSYEQYF
TGTGCCAGCAGTACCTCGACATTTACCTCCTACGAGCAGTACTTC
>TRBD1|.|TRBJ2-2|TRBV10-3|15
CAISEWTGASGELFF
TGTGCCATCAGTGAATGGACAGGGGCTTCGGGGGAGCTGTTTTTT
>.|.|TRBJ2-7|TRBV19|15
CASSTSVTVSYEQYF
TGTGCCAGTAGTACCTCCGTGACAGTTTCTTACGAGCAGTACTTC
>TRBD1|.|TRBJ2-7|TRBV6-6|14
CASSSSRTGNEQYF
TGTGCCAGCAGTTCGTCCCGGACAGGGAACGAGCAGTACTTC
>.|.|TRBJ1-5|TRBV28|12
CASSLVGQPQHF
TGTGCCAGCAGTTTGGTCGGGCAGCCCCAGCATTTT
>TRBD2|.|TRBJ2-5|TRBV6-1|13
CASRASGQETQYF
TGTGCCAGCAGGGCTAGCGGGCAAGAGACCCAGTACTTC
>.|.|TRBJ2-2|TRBV28|14
CASSLLTEAGELFF
TGTGCCAGCAGTTTATTGACCGAGGCCGGGGAGCTGTTTTTT
>TRBD2|few|TRBJ2-7|TRBV28|15
CASITSGTSSYEQYF
TGTGCCAGCATTACTTCCGGGACTAGCAGCTACGAGCAGTACTTC
>.|.|TRBJ1-6|TRBV30|15
CAWSVIFSYNSPLHF
TGTGCCTGGAGTGTAATATTCTCCTATAATTCACCCCTCCACTTT
>.|many|TRBJ1-4|TRBV6-6|14
CASSYGGRPEKLFF
TGTGCCAGCAGTTACGGTGGACGGCCTGAAAAACTGTTTTTT
>TRBD2|.|TRBJ2-5|TRBV2|13
CAGGLAGTATQYF
TGTGCCGGAGGACTAGCGGGGACTGCGACCCAGTACTTC
>.|.|TRBJ1-5|TRBV5-1|15
CASSLRGAVGQPQHF
TGCGCCAGCAGCTTAAGGGGAGCCGTTGGTCAGCCCCAGCATTTT
>.|many|TRBJ2-7|TRBV14|15
CASSLRQGGPYEQYF
TGTGCCAGCAGCCTACGGCAGGGGGGGCCCTACGAGCAGTACTTC
>.|.|TRBJ1-3|TRBV11-3|19
CASSLDPDSKHRSGNTIYF
TGTGCCAGCAGTTTAGATCCGGACAGCAAGCATCGCTCTGGAAACACCATATATTTT
>.|few|TRBJ2-3|TRBV27|13
CAINRDGTDTQYF
TGTGCCATTAACAGGGACGGCACAGATACGCAGTATTTT
>.|.|TRBJ1-2|TRBV5-6|14
CASSPRTENYGYTF
TGTGCCAGCAGCCCTAGGACAGAAAACTATGGCTACACCTTC
>TRBD2|.|TRBJ2-3|TRBV5-4|16
CASSSRAGGVSDTQYF
TGTGCCAGCAGCTCCCGGGCGGGAGGGGTTTCAGATACGCAGTATTTT
>TRBD2|few|TRBJ2-7|TRBV18|15
CASSHSGGGFYEQYF
TGTGCCAGCTCACACTCTGGCGGGGGATTCTACGAGCAGTACTTC
>TRBD2|once|TRBJ2-7|TRBV28|15
CASSLSSGSSYEQYF
TGTGCCAGCAGTTTGTCTAGCGGGAGCTCCTACGAGCAGTACTTC
>TRBD1|.|TRBJ2-7|TRBV18|14
CASSQSGGAGEQYF
TGTGCCAGCTCGCAATCAGGGGGCGCAGGGGAGCAGTACTTC
>.|.|TRBJ2-7|TRBV18|13
CASSPGEPYEQYF
TGTGCCAGCTCACCAGGGGAGCCCTACGAGCAGTACTTC
>.|.|TRBJ2-2|TRBV10-3|15
CAISESGSFTGELFF
TGTGCCATCAGTGAGTCGGGGAGTTTCACCGGGGAGCTGTTTTTT
>TRBD2|.|TRBJ2-5|TRBV4-2|15
CASSQGPGGVETQYF
TGTGCCAGCAGCCAAGGTCCCGGGGGGGTGGAGACCCAGTACTTC
>.|.|TRBJ1-5|TRBV29-1|14
CSVEEGPSNQPQHF
TGCAGCGTTGAAGAGGGGCCTAGCAATCAGCCCCAGCATTTT
>TRBD1|.|TRBJ1-2|TRBV28|15
CASSTVGQVPYGYTF
TGTGCCAGCAGTACGGTCGGACAGGTCCCCTATGGCTACACCTTC
>TRBD1|.|TRBJ2-1|TRBV28|13
CASTTGVGNEQFF
TGTGCCAGCACGACAGGGGTCGGCAATGAGCAGTTCTTC
>.|.|TRBJ2-2|TRBV5-8|15
CASSLSDRSSGELFF
TGTGCCAGCAGTTTATCAGACAGGTCCTCCGGGGAGCTGTTTTTT
>TRBD2|.|TRBJ2-1|TRBV18|13
CASSRGGDREQFF
TGTGCCAGCTCTCGTGGGGGGGATCGCGAGCAGTTCTTC
>TRBD1|few|TRBJ1-5|TRBV19|16
CASSIAGQGAIQPQHF
TGTGCCAGTAGTATAGCTGGGCAGGGGGCTATTCAGCCCCAGCATTTT
>TRBD1|.|TRBJ1-5|TRBV11-2|18
CASSLDPGQGPLNQPQHF
TGTGCCAGCAGCTTAGACCCGGGACAGGGTCCCCTCAATCAGCCCCAGCATTTT
>TRBD1|.|TRBJ2-1|TRBV5-1|15
CASSTDRVAYNEQFF
TGCGCCAGCAGTACGGACAGGGTGGCCTACAATGAGCAGTTCTTC
>TRBD2|few|TRBJ2-5|TRBV5-8|17
CASSQGSGTRGEETQYF
TGTGCCAGCAGCCAAGGTTCCGGGACTCGGGGGGAAGAGACCCAGTACTTC
>.|many|TRBJ2-5|TRBV2|13
CASRVQVEETQYF
TGTGCCAGCAGGGTCCAGGTCGAAGAGACCCAGTACTTC
>.|.|TRBJ2-1|TRBV7-9|13
CASSLAGSDEQFF
TGTGCCAGCAGCTTAGCGGGGAGCGATGAGCAGTTCTTC
>TRBD2|.|TRBJ2-2|TRBV5-4|18
CASSSLITSGINTGELFF
TGTGCCAGCAGCTCACTCATAACTAGCGGGATCAACACCGGGGAGCTGTTTTTT
>.|.|TRBJ1-5|TRBV5-1|15
CASSLVSGSNQPQHF
TGCGCCAGCAGCTTGGTGTCGGGGAGCAATCAGCCCCAGCATTTT
>TRBD1|few|TRBJ2-7|TRBV7-2|15
CASSQTPGQRYEQYF
TGTGCCAGCAGCCAAACACCGGGACAGAGATACGAGCAGTACTTC
>TRBD2|.|TRBJ2-7|TRBV7-9|17
CASSSGTSGRSPYEQYF
TGTGCCAGCAGCTCCGGGACTAGCGGGAGATCCCCCTACGAGCAGTACTTC
>.|.|TRBJ2-3|TRBV5-4|16
CASSLYSKGLTDTQYF
TGTGCCAGCAGCTTGTATAGTAAGGGTTTAACAGATACGCAGTATTTT
>TRBD1|few|TRBJ2-7|TRBV29-1|13
CSSTGTGGNEQYF
TGCAGCTCTACCGGGACAGGGGGCAACGAGCAGTACTTC
>.|.|TRBJ1-1|TRBV29-1|13
CSAARDMNTEAFF
TGCAGCGCCGCTAGGGACATGAACACTGAAGCTTTCTTT